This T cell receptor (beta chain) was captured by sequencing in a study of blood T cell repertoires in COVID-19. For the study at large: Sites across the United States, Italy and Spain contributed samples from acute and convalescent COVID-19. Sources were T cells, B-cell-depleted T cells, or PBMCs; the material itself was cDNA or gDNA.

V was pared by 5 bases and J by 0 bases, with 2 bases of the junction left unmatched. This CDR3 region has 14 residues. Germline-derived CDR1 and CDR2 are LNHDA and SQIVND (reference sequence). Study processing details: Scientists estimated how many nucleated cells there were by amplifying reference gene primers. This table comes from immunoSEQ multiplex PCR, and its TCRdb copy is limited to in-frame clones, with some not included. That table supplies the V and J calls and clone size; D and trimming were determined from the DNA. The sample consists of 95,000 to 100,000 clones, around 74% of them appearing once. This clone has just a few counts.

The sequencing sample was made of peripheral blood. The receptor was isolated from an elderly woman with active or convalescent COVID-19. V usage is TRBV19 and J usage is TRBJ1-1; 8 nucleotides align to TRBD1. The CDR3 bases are TGTGCCAGTAGTGCAGGGGGCATGAACACTGAAGCTTTCTTT. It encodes CASSAGGMNTEAFF.